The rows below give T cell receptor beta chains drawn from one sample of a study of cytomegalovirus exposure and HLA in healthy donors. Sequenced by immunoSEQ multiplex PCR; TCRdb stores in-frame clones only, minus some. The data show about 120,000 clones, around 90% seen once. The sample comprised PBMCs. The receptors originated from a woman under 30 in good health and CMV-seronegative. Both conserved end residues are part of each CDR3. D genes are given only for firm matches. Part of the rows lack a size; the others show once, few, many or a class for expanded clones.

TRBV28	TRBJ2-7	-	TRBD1	TGTGCCAGCAGCCCCGGGACAGCAGATGTCGTATGGCAGTACTTC	CASSPGTADVVWQYF
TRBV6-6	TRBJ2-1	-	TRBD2	TGTGCCAGCAGGCGAGAGACTAGCGGGTACAATGAGCAGTTCTTC	CASRRETSGYNEQFF
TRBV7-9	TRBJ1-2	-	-	TGTGCCAGCAGCTTTGACAGGAACAACTATGGCTACACCTTC	CASSFDRNNYGYTF
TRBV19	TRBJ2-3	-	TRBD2	TGTGCCAGCAAGGGACTAGCGGGAGTCGGAGCAGATACGCAGTATTTT	CASKGLAGVGADTQYF
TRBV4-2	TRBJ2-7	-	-	TGTGCCAGCAGCCAAGGGGGAGTAATGGGCGAGCAGTACTTC	CASSQGGVMGEQYF
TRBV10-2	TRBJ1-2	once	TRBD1	TGCGCCAGCACCCCGGACAGGAGGCTAATCGGCTACACCTTC	CASTPDRRLIGYTF
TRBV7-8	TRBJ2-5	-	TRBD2	TGTGCCAGCAGCCCGAGACTAGCAGAGACCCAGTACTTC	CASSPRLAETQYF
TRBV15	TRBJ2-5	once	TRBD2	TGTGCCACCAGCAGGAGATATAGCGGGGGGCAAGAGACCCAGTACTTC	CATSRRYSGGQETQYF
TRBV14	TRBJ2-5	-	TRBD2	TGTGCCAGCAGCCTCGGAGGGACTAGATGGGAGACCCAGTACTTC	CASSLGGTRWETQYF
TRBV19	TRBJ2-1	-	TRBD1	TGTGCCAGTAGTTTTTACAGGGGAGCCTCCTACAATGAGCAGTTCTTC	CASSFYRGASYNEQFF
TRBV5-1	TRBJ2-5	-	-	TGCGCCAGCAGCTTAGGGCAGGGGGGAGAGACCCAGTACTTC	CASSLGQGGETQYF
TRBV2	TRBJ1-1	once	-	TGTGCCAGCAGTGTTTTCAGGGCGAACACTGAAGCTTTCTTT	CASSVFRANTEAFF
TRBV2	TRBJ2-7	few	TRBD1	TGTGCCAGCAGTGGCCGGACAGGGGGCGAGAGATACGAGCAGTACTTC	CASSGRTGGERYEQYF
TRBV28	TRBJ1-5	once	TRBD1	TGTGCCAGCAGCCAGACAGGGGGTAATCAGCCCCAGCATTTT	CASSQTGGNQPQHF
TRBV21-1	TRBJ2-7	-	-	TGTGCCAGCAGCAAAGCGGGGACAGGTAGCTCCTACGAGCAGTACTTC	CASSKAGTGSSYEQYF
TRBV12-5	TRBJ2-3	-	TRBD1	TGTGCTAGTGGCGAACAGGGGTCTAGCACAGATACGCAGTATTTT	CASGEQGSSTDTQYF
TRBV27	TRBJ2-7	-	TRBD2	TGTGCCAGCAGTTCGGGGACTACACAAACCTACGAGCAGTACTTC	CASSSGTTQTYEQYF
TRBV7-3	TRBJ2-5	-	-	TGTGCCAGCAGTTTTACAGGGCCCGGAGAGACCCAGTACTTC	CASSFTGPGETQYF
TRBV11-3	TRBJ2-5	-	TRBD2	TGTGCCAGCAGCCTGACCGGGACTAGCATTCGGGGCCAAGGTCGGACCCAGTACTTC	CASSLTGTSIRGQGRTQYF
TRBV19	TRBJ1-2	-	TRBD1	TGTGCCAGTAGTCCGGACAGGACCCATGGCTACACCTTC	CASSPDRTHGYTF
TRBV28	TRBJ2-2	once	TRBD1	TGTGCCAGCAGTCCACGACAGGGCAAGAGGACCGGGGAGCTGTTTTTT	CASSPRQGKRTGELFF
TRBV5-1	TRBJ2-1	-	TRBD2	TGCGCCAGCAGCTTGGACCTAGCGGGGGGCAATGAGCAGTTCTTC	CASSLDLAGGNEQFF
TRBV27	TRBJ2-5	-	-	TGTGCCAGCAGGGAGATAGCGGACCAAGAGACCCAGTACTTC	CASREIADQETQYF
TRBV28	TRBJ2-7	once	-	TGTGCCAGCAGTTTATGGGTTACGGGCGAGCAGTACTTC	CASSLWVTGEQYF
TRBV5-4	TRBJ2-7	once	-	TGTGCCAGCAGCGAATCCAGGGGCCCAATGTACGAGCAGTACTTC	CASSESRGPMYEQYF
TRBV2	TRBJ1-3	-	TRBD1	TGTGCCAGCAGGAACACAGGGGGCACAGGAAACACCATATATTTT	CASRNTGGTGNTIYF
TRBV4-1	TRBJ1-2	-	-	TGCGCCAGCAGCTCCCAGACGGGGGCTAACTATGGCTACACCTTC	CASSSQTGANYGYTF
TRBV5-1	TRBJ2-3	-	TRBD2	TGCGCCAGCAGCTTGTTGCAGACGGGAGGGGCGCAGTATTTT	CASSLLQTGGAQYF
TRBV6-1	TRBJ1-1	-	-	TGTGCCAGCAGTGAATATAAAGGACACCTGAACACTGAAGCTTTCTTT	CASSEYKGHLNTEAFF
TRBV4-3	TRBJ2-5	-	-	TGCGCCAGCAGCCAAGATTACCGGCCAGGCGAGACCCAGTACTTC	CASSQDYRPGETQYF
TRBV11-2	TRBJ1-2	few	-	TGTGCCAGCAGCTTTGGAGGATCTGTGTTGTCCTACACCTTC	CASSFGGSVLSYTF
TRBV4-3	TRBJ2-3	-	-	TGCGCCAGCAGCCAAGGGTGGCGGACTAGCACAGATACGCAGTATTTT	CASSQGWRTSTDTQYF
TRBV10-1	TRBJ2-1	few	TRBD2	TGCGCCAGCAGTGCACTAGCGGGGTACGGTGAAAATGAGCAGTTCTTC	CASSALAGYGENEQFF
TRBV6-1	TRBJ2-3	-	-	TGTGCCAGCAGTGAAGCCCCGGGGGGCACAGATACGCAGTATTTT	CASSEAPGGTDTQYF
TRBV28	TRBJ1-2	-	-	TGTGCCAGCAGTTTGAGGTATGGCTACACCTTC	CASSLRYGYTF
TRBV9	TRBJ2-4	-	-	TGTGCCAGCAGCGTCGGAACGGACAGTGAGCTAGCCAAAAACATTCAGTACTTC	CASSVGTDSELAKNIQYF
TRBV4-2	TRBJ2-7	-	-	TGTGCCAGCAGCCAAGAAGGCCTAGTAGGCTCCTACGAGCAGTACTTC	CASSQEGLVGSYEQYF
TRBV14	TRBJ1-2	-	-	TGTGCCAGCAGCCAAGATCGGAGGGCCTCTGGCTACACCTTC	CASSQDRRASGYTF
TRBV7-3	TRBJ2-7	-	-	TGTGCCAGCAGCTTCTGCGAGCAGTACTTC	CASSFCEQYF
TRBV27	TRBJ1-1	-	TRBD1	TGTGCCAGCAGTCGCTTGACAGGGTTTACTGAAGCTTTCTTT	CASSRLTGFTEAFF
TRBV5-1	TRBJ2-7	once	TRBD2	TGCGCCAGCAGCTGGATCGGGGGATTACTAGCGGGTGGAGGGTACGAGCAGTACTTC	CASSWIGGLLAGGGYEQYF
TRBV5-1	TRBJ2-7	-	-	TGCGCCAGCAGCTTACACTACGAGCAGTACTTC	CASSLHYEQYF
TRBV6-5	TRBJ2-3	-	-	TGTGCCAGCAGAAAACAGGGAAACACAGATACGCAGTATTTT	CASRKQGNTDTQYF
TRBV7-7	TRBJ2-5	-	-	TGTGCCAGCAGCTTAGGACGGGGGGCAGGGGAGACCCAGTACTTC	CASSLGRGAGETQYF
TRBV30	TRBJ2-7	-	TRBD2	TGTGCCTGGAGTCCTAGACTAGCGGGAGTGGGCGAGCAGTACTTC	CAWSPRLAGVGEQYF